Reported below is one T cell receptor (beta chain). Its antigen is currently unknown. Primers: 60 Vbeta forward and 13 Jbeta reverse. Method: immunoSEQ multiplex PCR; TCRdb's copy keeps in-frame clones and lacks some. The sample has 100,000 to 150,000 clones; 65% to 80% are singletons. These data come from a study of cytomegalovirus exposure and HLA in healthy donors. Overall study results and limits: On later analysis, the bulk of CMV-associated TCR beta chains appeared to be HLA-restricted. What a later analysis reportedly showed was that an Asian-associated ancestry cluster had fewer N-insertions than the approximately 700-donor mean.

The sample taken for sequencing was PBMCs. This clonotype was obtained from a woman in her sixties or seventies in good health and CMV-seropositive.

As DNA, the CDR3 is TGTGCCAGCAGCGTCGGGACTAGCGGGAGTGGGGCGCAGTATTTT. Protein sequence: CASSVGTSGSGAQYF. V gene TRBV14 combines with J gene TRBJ2-3; 14 nucleotides align to TRBD2. The CDR3 covers 15 residues. Germline-derived CDR1 and CDR2 are SGHDN and FVKESK. V was pared by 5 bases and J by 10 bases, with 8 bases of the junction left unmatched.